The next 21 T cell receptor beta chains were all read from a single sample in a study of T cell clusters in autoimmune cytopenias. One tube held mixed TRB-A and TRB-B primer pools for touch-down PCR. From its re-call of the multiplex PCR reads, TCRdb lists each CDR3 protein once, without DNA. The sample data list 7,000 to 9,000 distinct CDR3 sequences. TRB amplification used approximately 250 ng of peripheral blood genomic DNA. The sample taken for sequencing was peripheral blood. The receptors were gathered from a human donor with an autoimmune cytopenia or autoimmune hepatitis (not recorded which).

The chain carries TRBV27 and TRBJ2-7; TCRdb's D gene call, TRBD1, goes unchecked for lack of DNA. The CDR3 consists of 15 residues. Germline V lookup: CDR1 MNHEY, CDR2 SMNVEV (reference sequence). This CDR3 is CASSDPGTGGGEQYF.

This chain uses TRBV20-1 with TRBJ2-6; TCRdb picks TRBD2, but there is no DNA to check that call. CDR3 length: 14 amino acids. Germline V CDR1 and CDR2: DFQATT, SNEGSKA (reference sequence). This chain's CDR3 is CSASGGIGANVLTF.

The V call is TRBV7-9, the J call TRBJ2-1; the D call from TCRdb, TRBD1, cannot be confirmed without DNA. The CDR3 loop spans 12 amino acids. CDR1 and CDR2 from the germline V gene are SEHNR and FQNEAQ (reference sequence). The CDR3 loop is CASSALGQSQFF.

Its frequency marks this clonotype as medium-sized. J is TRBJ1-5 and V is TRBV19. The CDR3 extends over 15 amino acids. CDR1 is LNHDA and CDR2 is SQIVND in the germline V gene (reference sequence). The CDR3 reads CASSIWSGSNQPQHF.

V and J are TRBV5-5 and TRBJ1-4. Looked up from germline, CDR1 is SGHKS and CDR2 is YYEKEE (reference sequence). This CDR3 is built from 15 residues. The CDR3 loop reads CASRPRVGGNEKLFF.

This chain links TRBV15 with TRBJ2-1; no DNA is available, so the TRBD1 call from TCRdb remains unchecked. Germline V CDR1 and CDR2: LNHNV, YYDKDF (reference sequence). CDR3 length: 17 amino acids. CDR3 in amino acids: CATSRDPKRGRYNEQFF.

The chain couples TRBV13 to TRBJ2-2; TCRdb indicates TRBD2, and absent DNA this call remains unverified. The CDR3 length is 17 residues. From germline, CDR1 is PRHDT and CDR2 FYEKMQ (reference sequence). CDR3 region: CASSISTSGINTGELFF.

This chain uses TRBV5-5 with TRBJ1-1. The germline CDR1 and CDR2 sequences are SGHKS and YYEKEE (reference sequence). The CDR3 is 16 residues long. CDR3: CASSFRARELNTEAFF.

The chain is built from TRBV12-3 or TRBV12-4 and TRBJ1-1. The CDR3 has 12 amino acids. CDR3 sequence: CASSLLNTEAFF.

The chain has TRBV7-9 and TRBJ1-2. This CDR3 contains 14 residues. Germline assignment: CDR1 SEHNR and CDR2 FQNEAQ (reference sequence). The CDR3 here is CASSLNTNDYGYTF.

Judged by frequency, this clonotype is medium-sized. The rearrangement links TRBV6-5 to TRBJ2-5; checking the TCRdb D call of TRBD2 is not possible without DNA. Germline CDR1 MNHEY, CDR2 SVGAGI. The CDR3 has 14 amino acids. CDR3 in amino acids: CASSPPAGRKTQYF.

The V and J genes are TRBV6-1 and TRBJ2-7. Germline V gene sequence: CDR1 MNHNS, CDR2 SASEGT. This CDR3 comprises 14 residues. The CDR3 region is CASSEGAGKYEQYF.

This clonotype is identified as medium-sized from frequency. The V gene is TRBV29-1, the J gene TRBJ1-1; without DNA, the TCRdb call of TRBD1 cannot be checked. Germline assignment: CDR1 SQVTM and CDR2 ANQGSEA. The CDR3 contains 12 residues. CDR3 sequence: CSARGGNTEAFF.

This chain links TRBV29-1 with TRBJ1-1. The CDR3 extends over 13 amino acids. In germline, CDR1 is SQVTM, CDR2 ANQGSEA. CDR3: CSAAVGRNTEAFF.

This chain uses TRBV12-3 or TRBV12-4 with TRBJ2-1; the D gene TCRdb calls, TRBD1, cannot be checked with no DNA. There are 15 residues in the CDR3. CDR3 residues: CASSQHSGSYNEQFF.

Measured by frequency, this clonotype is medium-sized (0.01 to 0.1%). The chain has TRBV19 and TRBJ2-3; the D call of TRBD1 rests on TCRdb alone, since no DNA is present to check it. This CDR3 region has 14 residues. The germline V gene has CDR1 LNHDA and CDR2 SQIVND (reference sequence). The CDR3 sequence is CASRRTGGEDTQYF.

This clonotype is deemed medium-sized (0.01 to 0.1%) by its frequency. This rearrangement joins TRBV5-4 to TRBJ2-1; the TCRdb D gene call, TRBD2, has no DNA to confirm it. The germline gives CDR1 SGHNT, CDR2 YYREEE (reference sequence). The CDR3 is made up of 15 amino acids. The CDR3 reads CASSLVAGSNNEQFF.

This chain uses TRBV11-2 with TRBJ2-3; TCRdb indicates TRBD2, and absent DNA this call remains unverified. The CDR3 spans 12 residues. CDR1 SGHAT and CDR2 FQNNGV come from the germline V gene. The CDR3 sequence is CASSPTSGSKYF.

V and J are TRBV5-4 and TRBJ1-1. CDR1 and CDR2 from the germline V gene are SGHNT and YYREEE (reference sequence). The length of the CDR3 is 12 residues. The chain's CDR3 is CASSFENTEAFF.

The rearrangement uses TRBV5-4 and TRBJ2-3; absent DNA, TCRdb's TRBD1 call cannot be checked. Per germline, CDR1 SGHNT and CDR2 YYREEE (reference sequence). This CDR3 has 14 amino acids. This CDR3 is CASSLNSEGDTQYF.

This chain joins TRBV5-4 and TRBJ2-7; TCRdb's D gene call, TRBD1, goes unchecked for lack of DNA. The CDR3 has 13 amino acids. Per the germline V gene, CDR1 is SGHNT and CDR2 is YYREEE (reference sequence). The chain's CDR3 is CASRTDRVGEQYF.